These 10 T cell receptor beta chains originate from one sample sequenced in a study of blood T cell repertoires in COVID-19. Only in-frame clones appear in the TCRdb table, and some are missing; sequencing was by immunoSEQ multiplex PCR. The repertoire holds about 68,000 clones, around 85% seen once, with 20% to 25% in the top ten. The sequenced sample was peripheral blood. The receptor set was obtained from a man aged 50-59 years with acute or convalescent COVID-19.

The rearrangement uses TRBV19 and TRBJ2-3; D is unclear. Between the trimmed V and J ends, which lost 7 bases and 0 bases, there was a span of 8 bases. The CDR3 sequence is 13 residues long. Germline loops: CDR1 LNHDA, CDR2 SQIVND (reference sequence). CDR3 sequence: CASNEESTDTQYF. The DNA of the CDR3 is TGTGCCAGTAATGAGGAAAGCACAGATACGCAGTATTTT.

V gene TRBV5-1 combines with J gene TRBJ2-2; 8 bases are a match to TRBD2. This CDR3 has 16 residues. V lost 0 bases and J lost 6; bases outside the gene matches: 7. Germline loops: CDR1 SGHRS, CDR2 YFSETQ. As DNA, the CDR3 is TGCGCCAGCAGCTTGGAGGCGGGACTAGAAGCCGGGGAGCTGTTTTTT. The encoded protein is CASSLEAGLEAGELFF.

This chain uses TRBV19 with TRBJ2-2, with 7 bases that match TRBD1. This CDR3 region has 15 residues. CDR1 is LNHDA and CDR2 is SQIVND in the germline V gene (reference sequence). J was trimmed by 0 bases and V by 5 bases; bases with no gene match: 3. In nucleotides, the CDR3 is TGTGCCAGTAGTCGGACAGGCGCGAACACCGGGGAGCTGTTTTTT. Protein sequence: CASSRTGANTGELFF.

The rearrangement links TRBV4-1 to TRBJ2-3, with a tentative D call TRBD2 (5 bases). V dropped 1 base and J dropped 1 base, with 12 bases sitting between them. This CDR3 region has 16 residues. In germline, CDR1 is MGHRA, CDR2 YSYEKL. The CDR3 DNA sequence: TGCGCCAGCAGCCAAGTGGCGGGCGCCCGCACAGATACGCAGTATTTT. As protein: CASSQVAGARTDTQYF.

The CDR3: CASSRSTGKRVIEAFF. The CDR3 DNA reads as TGTGCCAGCAGCCGCTCAACAGGGAAAAGGGTCATTGAAGCTTTCTTT. J is TRBJ1-1 and V is TRBV5-6; maybe TRBD1 (6 bases). Per the germline V gene, CDR1 is SGHDT and CDR2 is YYEEEE. Trimming left V 4 bases short and J 7 bases short, with 23 bases between. This CDR3 is built from 16 residues.

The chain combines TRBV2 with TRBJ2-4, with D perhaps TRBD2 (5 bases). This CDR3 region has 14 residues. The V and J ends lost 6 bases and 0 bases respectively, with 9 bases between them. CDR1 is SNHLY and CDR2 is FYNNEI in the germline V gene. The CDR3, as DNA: TGTGCCAGCAGGCTGGGAGTAGCCAAAAACATTCAGTACTTC. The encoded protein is CASRLGVAKNIQYF.

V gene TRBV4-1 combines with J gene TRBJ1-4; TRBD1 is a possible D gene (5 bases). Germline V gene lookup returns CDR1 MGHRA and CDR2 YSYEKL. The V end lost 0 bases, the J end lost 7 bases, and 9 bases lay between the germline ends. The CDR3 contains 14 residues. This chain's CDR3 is CASSQEGRGEKLFF. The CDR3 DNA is TGCGCCAGCAGCCAAGAGGGGAGGGGTGAAAAACTGTTTTTT.

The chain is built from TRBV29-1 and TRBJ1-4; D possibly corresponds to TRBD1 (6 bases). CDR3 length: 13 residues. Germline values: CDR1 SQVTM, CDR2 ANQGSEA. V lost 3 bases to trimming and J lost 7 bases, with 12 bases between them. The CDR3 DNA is TGCAGCGTTGAGCTTAGAGGGGGTGAAAAACTGTTTTTT. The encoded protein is CSVELRGGEKLFF.

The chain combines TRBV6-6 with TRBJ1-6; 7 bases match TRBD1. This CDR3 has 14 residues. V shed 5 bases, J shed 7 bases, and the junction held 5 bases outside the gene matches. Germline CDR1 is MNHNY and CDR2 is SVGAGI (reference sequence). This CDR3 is CASSRTGLNSPLHF. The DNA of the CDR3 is TGTGCCAGCAGTAGGACAGGCCTGAATTCACCCCTCCACTTT.

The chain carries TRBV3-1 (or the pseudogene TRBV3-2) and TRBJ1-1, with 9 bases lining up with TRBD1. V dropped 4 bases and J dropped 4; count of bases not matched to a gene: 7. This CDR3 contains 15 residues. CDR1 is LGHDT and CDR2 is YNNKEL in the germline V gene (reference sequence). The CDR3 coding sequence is TGTGCCAGCAGCCGGTCGGAGACAGGGGGCACTGAAGCTTTCTTT. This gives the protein CASSRSETGGTEAFF.